Listed below are T cell receptor beta chains from one sample, sequenced in a study of T cells in Graves' hyperthyroidism and ophthalmopathy. TCRdb analysed the multiplex PCR reads with MiXCR anew, one entry per CDR3 protein. The sample carries roughly 560,000 distinct CDR3 sequences, under 15% recorded once. The sequenced sample consisted of blood. The source of these receptors is a woman in her thirties or forties with Graves' ophthalmopathy. Both conserved end residues are part of each CDR3. Fields, in order: V gene, J gene, clone size, D gene, CDR3 protein, CDR3 DNA. D genes are given only for firm matches. Size values are once, few and many counts, or a class for expanded clones, and some rows have none.

v_gene: TRBV12-3/TRBV12-4; j_gene: TRBJ2-5; abundance: .; d_gene: .; CDR3aa: CASSLPRGLQETQYF; CDR3nt: TGTGCCAGCAGCCTTCCACGAGGACTCCAAGAGACCCAGTACTTC
v_gene: TRBV7-2; j_gene: TRBJ1-2; abundance: many; d_gene: .; CDR3aa: CASSGTMGYGYTF; CDR3nt: TGTGCCAGCAGCGGTACCATGGGCTATGGCTACACCTTC
v_gene: TRBV27; j_gene: TRBJ2-5; abundance: many; d_gene: TRBD2; CDR3aa: CASSFRTGTGGETQYF; CDR3nt: TGTGCCAGCAGTTTCCGAACAGGAACGGGAGGTGAGACCCAGTACTTC
v_gene: TRBV12-3/TRBV12-4; j_gene: TRBJ2-7; abundance: many; d_gene: .; CDR3aa: CASRRTDPYEQYF; CDR3nt: TGTGCCAGCAGACGGACGGATCCCTACGAGCAGTACTTC
v_gene: TRBV6-2/TRBV6-3; j_gene: TRBJ2-7; abundance: .; d_gene: .; CDR3aa: CASIGMGYEQYF; CDR3nt: TGTGCCAGCATTGGGATGGGCTACGAGCAGTACTTC
v_gene: TRBV20-1; j_gene: TRBJ2-7; abundance: .; d_gene: TRBD1; CDR3aa: CSAREVTGGSYEQYF; CDR3nt: TGCAGTGCTAGAGAGGTGACAGGGGGGTCCTACGAGCAGTACTTC
v_gene: TRBV5-1; j_gene: TRBJ2-5; abundance: .; d_gene: TRBD2; CDR3aa: CASSLGLAGVGLETQYF; CDR3nt: TGCGCCAGCAGCTTGGGACTAGCGGGAGTGGGGCTGGAGACCCAGTACTTC
v_gene: TRBV11-1; j_gene: TRBJ2-5; abundance: few; d_gene: .; CDR3aa: CASSSFGGVKTQYF; CDR3nt: TGTGCCAGCAGCTCCTTTGGGGGCGTAAAGACCCAGTACTTC
v_gene: TRBV7-2; j_gene: TRBJ2-7; abundance: .; d_gene: TRBD2; CDR3aa: CASSLALAGKDEQYF; CDR3nt: TGTGCCAGCAGCTTAGCACTAGCGGGAAAGGACGAGCAGTACTTC
v_gene: TRBV7-2; j_gene: TRBJ2-2; abundance: many; d_gene: TRBD1; CDR3aa: CASSLGQGGGELFF; CDR3nt: TGTGCCAGCAGCTTAGGACAGGGTGGCGGGGAGCTGTTTTTT
v_gene: TRBV6-2/TRBV6-3; j_gene: TRBJ1-2; abundance: many; d_gene: .; CDR3aa: CASRLDSDYTF; CDR3nt: TGTGCCAGCAGATTGGACAGTGACTACACCTTC
v_gene: TRBV12-3/TRBV12-4; j_gene: TRBJ2-7; abundance: .; d_gene: .; CDR3aa: CASKADSSSYEQYF; CDR3nt: TGTGCCAGCAAGGCGGACTCGTCCTCCTACGAGCAGTACTTC
v_gene: TRBV25-1; j_gene: TRBJ2-7; abundance: many; d_gene: TRBD2; CDR3aa: CASSGREGSYEQYF; CDR3nt: TGTGCCAGCAGTGGGCGGGAGGGCTCCTACGAGCAGTACTTC
v_gene: TRBV6-1; j_gene: TRBJ2-5; abundance: many; d_gene: TRBD2; CDR3aa: CASRRLAGVFQETQYF; CDR3nt: TGTGCCAGCAGGCGACTAGCGGGAGTTTTCCAAGAGACCCAGTACTTC
v_gene: TRBV18; j_gene: TRBJ1-1; abundance: .; d_gene: .; CDR3aa: CASSRATANTEAFF; CDR3nt: TGTGCCAGCTCACGGGCGACAGCGAACACTGAAGCTTTCTTT
v_gene: TRBV19; j_gene: TRBJ2-7; abundance: many; d_gene: TRBD1; CDR3aa: CASSGEKGAGNEQYF; CDR3nt: TGTGCCAGTAGTGGAGAAAAGGGGGCTGGAAACGAGCAGTACTTC
v_gene: TRBV7-9; j_gene: TRBJ1-2; abundance: many; d_gene: .; CDR3aa: CASSLQGDYGYTF; CDR3nt: TGTGCCAGCAGCTTACAGGGAGACTATGGCTACACCTTC
v_gene: TRBV11-2; j_gene: TRBJ2-7; abundance: few; d_gene: .; CDR3aa: CASRAPGRHTTEQYF; CDR3nt: TGTGCCAGCAGGGCGCCGGGGAGACATACTACGGAGCAGTACTTC
v_gene: TRBV5-1; j_gene: TRBJ1-2; abundance: many; d_gene: TRBD1; CDR3aa: CASSQSDRALDGYTF; CDR3nt: TGCGCCAGCAGCCAGTCCGACAGGGCCTTGGACGGCTACACCTTC
v_gene: TRBV19; j_gene: TRBJ1-1; abundance: many; d_gene: .; CDR3aa: CASSITQNTEAFF; CDR3nt: TGTGCCAGTAGTATAACCCAGAACACTGAAGCTTTCTTT
v_gene: TRBV19; j_gene: TRBJ1-1; abundance: many; d_gene: .; CDR3aa: CASSDWGMNTEAFF; CDR3nt: TGTGCCAGTAGTGATTGGGGGATGAACACTGAAGCTTTCTTT
v_gene: TRBV11-2; j_gene: TRBJ1-3; abundance: .; d_gene: .; CDR3aa: CASSLVRGPSGNTIYF; CDR3nt: TGTGCCAGCAGCTTAGTCAGGGGCCCCTCTGGAAACACCATATATTTT
v_gene: TRBV12-3/TRBV12-4; j_gene: TRBJ2-5; abundance: many; d_gene: .; CDR3aa: CASSSPGPEKETQYF; CDR3nt: TGTGCCAGCAGTTCGCCGGGACCTGAGAAGGAGACCCAGTACTTC
v_gene: TRBV6-5; j_gene: TRBJ1-2; abundance: many; d_gene: .; CDR3aa: CASSYDPTNYGYTF; CDR3nt: TGTGCCAGCAGTTACGATCCCACTAACTATGGCTACACCTTC
v_gene: TRBV10-1; j_gene: TRBJ1-2; abundance: .; d_gene: .; CDR3aa: CASSETDNDAGYTF; CDR3nt: TGCGCCAGCAGTGAAACCGATAACGATGCAGGCTACACCTTC
v_gene: TRBV6-5; j_gene: TRBJ1-1; abundance: few; d_gene: .; CDR3aa: CASRFPEGGLDTEAFF; CDR3nt: TGTGCCAGCAGATTCCCCGAGGGGGGGCTGGACACTGAAGCTTTCTTT
v_gene: TRBV6-1; j_gene: TRBJ2-5; abundance: many; d_gene: TRBD2; CDR3aa: CASSVSRQGGKEAQYF; CDR3nt: TGTGCCAGCAGTGTCTCGCGGCAGGGAGGGAAAGAGGCCCAGTACTTC
v_gene: TRBV18; j_gene: TRBJ2-7; abundance: few; d_gene: TRBD1; CDR3aa: CASSPRDRGNEQYF; CDR3nt: TGTGCCAGCTCACCCCGGGACAGGGGGAACGAGCAGTACTTC
v_gene: TRBV6-5; j_gene: TRBJ1-5; abundance: many; d_gene: .; CDR3aa: CASSYLGLPSGNQPQHF; CDR3nt: TGTGCCAGCAGTTACCTAGGACTGCCGAGTGGCAATCAGCCCCAGCATTTT
v_gene: TRBV12-3/TRBV12-4; j_gene: TRBJ2-7; abundance: .; d_gene: TRBD2; CDR3aa: CASSSIRRGGREFSYEQYF; CDR3nt: TGTGCCAGCAGTTCCATCCGGAGGGGCGGGAGGGAATTCTCCTACGAGCAGTACTTC
v_gene: TRBV19; j_gene: TRBJ1-5; abundance: many; d_gene: .; CDR3aa: CASGGQRDSNQPQHF; CDR3nt: TGTGCCAGCGGGGGGCAGAGAGATAGCAATCAGCCCCAGCATTTT
v_gene: TRBV5-5; j_gene: TRBJ2-2; abundance: many; d_gene: .; CDR3aa: CASSSSRLNTGELFF; CDR3nt: TGTGCCAGCAGCTCCAGTAGACTGAACACCGGGGAGCTGTTTTTT
v_gene: TRBV27; j_gene: TRBJ2-3; abundance: .; d_gene: TRBD2; CDR3aa: CASQPVAGVKADTQYF; CDR3nt: TGTGCCAGCCAACCAGTAGCGGGAGTTAAAGCAGATACGCAGTATTTT
v_gene: TRBV7-6; j_gene: TRBJ1-2; abundance: many; d_gene: .; CDR3aa: CASSSGTAAYYGYTF; CDR3nt: TGTGCCAGCAGCTCGGGAACCGCGGCGTACTATGGCTACACCTTC
v_gene: TRBV29-1; j_gene: TRBJ2-7; abundance: many; d_gene: .; CDR3aa: CSVEEGETYEQYF; CDR3nt: TGCAGCGTTGAAGAGGGGGAAACCTACGAGCAGTACTTC
v_gene: TRBV12-3/TRBV12-4; j_gene: TRBJ1-1; abundance: few; d_gene: .; CDR3aa: CASSFRVTEAFF; CDR3nt: TGTGCCAGCAGTTTCCGGGTCACTGAAGCTTTCTTT
v_gene: TRBV11-2; j_gene: TRBJ2-5; abundance: few; d_gene: .; CDR3aa: CASSLHPDNTMAQYF; CDR3nt: TGTGCCAGCAGCCTGCACCCGGACAATACCATGGCCCAGTACTTC
v_gene: TRBV30; j_gene: TRBJ2-2; abundance: many; d_gene: .; CDR3aa: CACQAGSKANTGELFF; CDR3nt: TGTGCCTGTCAGGCGGGGTCCAAAGCAAACACCGGGGAGCTGTTTTTT
v_gene: TRBV12-3/TRBV12-4; j_gene: TRBJ2-7; abundance: many; d_gene: .; CDR3aa: CASSSLVDYEQYF; CDR3nt: TGTGCCAGCAGTTCTCTGGTGGACTACGAGCAGTACTTC
v_gene: TRBV6-2/TRBV6-3; j_gene: TRBJ2-7; abundance: .; d_gene: .; CDR3aa: CASHRENLGEQYF; CDR3nt: TGTGCCAGCCACCGGGAGAACCTTGGGGAGCAGTACTTC
v_gene: TRBV7-8; j_gene: TRBJ2-3; abundance: .; d_gene: .; CDR3aa: CASRYGQSTDTQYF; CDR3nt: TGTGCCAGCAGATATGGACAGAGCACAGATACGCAGTATTTT
v_gene: TRBV24-1; j_gene: TRBJ2-7; abundance: .; d_gene: .; CDR3aa: CATSDSLSRTDLIYEQYF; CDR3nt: TGTGCCACCAGTGATTCCCTATCCCGGACGGACCTAATCTACGAGCAGTACTTC
v_gene: TRBV10-3; j_gene: TRBJ2-6; abundance: .; d_gene: TRBD2; CDR3aa: CAISESTSGANVLTF; CDR3nt: TGTGCCATCAGTGAGTCGACTAGCGGGGCCAACGTCCTGACTTTC
v_gene: TRBV3-1; j_gene: TRBJ2-7; abundance: .; d_gene: .; CDR3aa: CASSRNRDFAYEQYF; CDR3nt: TGTGCCAGCAGCCGAAACCGGGACTTTGCCTACGAGCAGTACTTC
v_gene: TRBV13; j_gene: TRBJ2-2; abundance: .; d_gene: TRBD1; CDR3aa: CATTRGGQGLNTGELFF; CDR3nt: TGTGCCACCACCCGTGGGGGACAGGGATTGAACACCGGGGAGCTGTTTTTT
v_gene: TRBV19; j_gene: TRBJ1-1; abundance: .; d_gene: TRBD1; CDR3aa: CASTGGAAEAFF; CDR3nt: TGTGCCAGTACAGGGGGCGCGGCAGAAGCTTTCTTT
v_gene: TRBV29-1; j_gene: TRBJ2-6; abundance: many; d_gene: TRBD2; CDR3aa: CSVPGTSGSGANVLTF; CDR3nt: TGCAGCGTCCCGGGGACTAGCGGCTCTGGGGCCAACGTCCTGACTTTC
v_gene: TRBV6-5; j_gene: TRBJ1-1; abundance: many; d_gene: TRBD1; CDR3aa: CASSFGTGSAEAFF; CDR3nt: TGTGCCAGCAGTTTTGGGACAGGGAGTGCTGAAGCTTTCTTT
v_gene: TRBV11-2; j_gene: TRBJ2-7; abundance: .; d_gene: TRBD1; CDR3aa: CASNTQGAGYEQYF; CDR3nt: TGTGCCAGCAACACACAGGGGGCAGGCTACGAGCAGTACTTC
v_gene: TRBV27; j_gene: TRBJ1-2; abundance: many; d_gene: .; CDR3aa: CASSLKAGVVYTF; CDR3nt: TGTGCCAGCAGTTTAAAGGCAGGAGTAGTCTACACCTTC